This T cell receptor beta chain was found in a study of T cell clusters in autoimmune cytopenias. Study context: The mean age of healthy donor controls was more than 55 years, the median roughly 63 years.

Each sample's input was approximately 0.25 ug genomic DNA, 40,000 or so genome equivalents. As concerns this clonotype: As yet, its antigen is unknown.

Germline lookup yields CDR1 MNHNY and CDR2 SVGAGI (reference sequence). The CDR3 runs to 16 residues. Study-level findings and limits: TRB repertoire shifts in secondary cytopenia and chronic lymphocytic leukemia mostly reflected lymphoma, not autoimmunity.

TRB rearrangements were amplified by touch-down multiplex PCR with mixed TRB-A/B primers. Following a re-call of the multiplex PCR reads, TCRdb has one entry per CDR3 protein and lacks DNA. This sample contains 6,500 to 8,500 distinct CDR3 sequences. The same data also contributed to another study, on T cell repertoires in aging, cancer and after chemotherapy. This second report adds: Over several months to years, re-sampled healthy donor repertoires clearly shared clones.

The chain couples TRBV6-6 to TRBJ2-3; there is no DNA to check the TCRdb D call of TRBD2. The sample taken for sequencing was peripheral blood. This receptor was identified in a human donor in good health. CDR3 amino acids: CASRQPRDDSTDTQYF.